These 5 T cell receptor beta chains share one sample of origin, sequenced in a study of shared clonotypes between healthy human individuals. Clones were sequenced by immunoSEQ multiplex PCR, and TCRdb holds only the in-frame ones, with some missing. The top ten hold 13% of the sample, which has 450,000 to 550,000 clones, 79% seen once. The material sequenced was PBMCs. The origin of the receptors is a woman aged 40-49 years in good health. Some clones in this sample may be carry-over from other donors' samples.

The table lists this clone with a few counts. The J gene is TRBJ1-5, the V gene TRBV6-1; 7 positions match TRBD1. Germline V lookup: CDR1 MNHNS, CDR2 SASEGT. The CDR3 has 14 residues. J was trimmed by 9 bases and V by 1 base; bases with no gene match: 6. CDR3 amino acids: CASSEGQGSRPQHF. CDR3 DNA: TGTGCCAGCAGTGAAGGACAGGGAAGTCGGCCCCAGCATTTT.

This chain joins TRBV30 and TRBJ2-5, with 8 nucleotides matching TRBD2. The germline gives CDR1 GTSNPN, CDR2 SVGIG (reference sequence). V shed 1 base, J shed 4 bases, and the junction held 8 bases outside the gene matches. CDR3 length: 15 amino acids. CDR3 residues: CAWSESGRVGETQYF. In DNA form, the CDR3 reads TGTGCCTGGAGTGAGAGCGGGAGAGTAGGAGAGACCCAGTACTTC.

The chain combines TRBV6-1 with TRBJ2-7, with TRBD2 matching over 10 bases. Trimming took 7 bases from V and 1 from J; bases not matched to a gene: 4. CDR3 length: 14 amino acids. The germline CDR1 and CDR2 sequences are MNHNS and SASEGT. The CDR3 is CASTPAGGSYEQYF. The CDR3 nucleotides read TGTGCCAGCACACCAGCGGGAGGGTCCTACGAGCAGTACTTC.

This clone was seen more than once but under ten times. The V gene is TRBV12-5, the J gene TRBJ2-7; TRBD2 agrees at 10 bases. The length of the CDR3 is 12 residues. J gave up 4 bases and V 9 bases, and 3 bases lay outside the gene matches. Per germline, CDR1 LGHNT and CDR2 FRNRAP. The CDR3 reads CARGAGGYEQYF. The DNA of the CDR3 is TGTGCTAGGGGAGCGGGAGGGTACGAGCAGTACTTC.

This clone was detected many times. The chain links TRBV18 to TRBJ2-2; 8 nucleotides align to TRBD2. Germline V lookup: CDR1 KGHSH, CDR2 LQKENI. Trimming cost V 5 bases and J 2 bases; bases outside gene matches: 4. The CDR3 has 15 residues. For the CDR3, the DNA is TGTGCCAGCTCATTACTAGCGGCTAACACCGGGGAGCTGTTTTTT. It yields the protein CASSLLAANTGELFF.